Listed here are 32 T cell receptor beta chains from one sample, sequenced in a study of cytomegalovirus exposure and HLA in healthy donors. The study ran its PCR with 60 Vbeta and 13 Jbeta primers. TCRdb's table, derived via immunoSEQ multiplex PCR, lists solely in-frame clones and lacks some. The sample comprises some 130,000 clones, about 80% of which are singletons, and roughly 1.2% rests with the top ten. The sample was PBMCs. Every receptor here comes from a girl under 10 years old in good health and CMV-seronegative.

V is TRBV4-1 and J is TRBJ1-3; TRBD1 is a possible D gene (5 bases). CDR1 MGHRA and CDR2 YSYEKL come from the germline V gene. V lost 0 bases, J lost 4 bases, and 13 bases lay in between. There are 16 residues in the CDR3. Here the CDR3 DNA reads TGCGCCAGCAGCCAAGATATGGGAGGGGACGGAAACACCATATATTTT. Encoded protein: CASSQDMGGDGNTIYF.

This rearrangement joins TRBV4-1 to TRBJ2-7; the match to TRBD1 covers 8 bases. CDR3 length: 15 residues. The germline V gene has CDR1 MGHRA and CDR2 YSYEKL. Germline trimming cut 0 bases from V and 3 bases from J; bases unmatched to any gene: 4. CDR3 protein: CASSQDQGAFYEQYF. The CDR3 DNA sequence: TGCGCCAGCAGCCAAGACCAGGGGGCGTTCTACGAGCAGTACTTC.

This chain links TRBV7-2 with TRBJ2-1, with 9 bases identical to TRBD2. V was pared by 1 base and J by 1 base, with 5 bases of the junction left unmatched. The CDR3 is 17 residues long. Germline V gene lookup returns CDR1 SGHTA and CDR2 FQGNSA. The chain's CDR3 is CASSLVRLAGSYNEQFF. The DNA of the CDR3 is TGTGCCAGCAGCTTAGTTCGTCTAGCGGGATCCTACAATGAGCAGTTCTTC.

V usage is TRBV20-1 and J usage is TRBJ1-2; D is unclear. CDR1 and CDR2 (germline): DFQATT, SNEGSKA (reference sequence). The CDR3 runs 11 residues. The CDR3 sequence is CSLGNNYGYTF. The CDR3, as DNA: TGCAGCCTCGGGAATAACTATGGCTACACCTTC.

CDR3 sequence (DNA): TGTGCCAGCACCCATAGAGGACTAGCGGATGAGCAGTTCTTC. It specifies CASTHRGLADEQFF. The chain combines TRBV7-2 with TRBJ2-1; 10 bases are shared with TRBD2. V dropped 7 bases and J dropped 8; count of bases not matched to a gene: 8. CDR3 length equals 14 residues. The germline V gene encodes CDR1 SGHTA and CDR2 FQGNSA.

V and J are TRBV7-8 and TRBJ2-1, with TRBD2 matching over 12 bases. CDR1 and CDR2 (germline): SGHVS, FQNEAQ. Trimming cost V 4 bases and J 0 bases; bases outside gene matches: 10. This CDR3 spans 19 amino acids. CDR3 DNA: TGTGCCAGCAGCTCCCCCCGGACTAGCGGGGAGAGCTCCTACAATGAGCAGTTCTTC. Amino acids: CASSSPRTSGESSYNEQFF.

The chain recombines TRBV28 with TRBJ2-7, with 13 bases lining up with TRBD2. The CDR3 is 17 residues long. Germline loops: CDR1 MDHEN, CDR2 SYDVKM. The J segment lost 4 bases and the V segment lost 6 bases, leaving 12 bases of the junction unmatched. CDR3 in DNA: TGTGCCAGCAGCCTAAGACCGGGGACTAGCGGGGATTACGAGCAGTACTTC. Translating it yields CASSLRPGTSGDYEQYF.

The chain has TRBV4-1 and TRBJ2-1; maybe TRBD2 (5 bases). Trimming took off 4 bases at V and 3 bases at J, with 10 bases between the two ends. The CDR3 covers 14 residues. Germline CDR1 is MGHRA and CDR2 is YSYEKL. The CDR3 spells CASSPPGSYNEQFF. CDR3 nucleotides: TGCGCCAGCAGCCCTCCGGGGAGCTACAATGAGCAGTTCTTC.

The J gene is TRBJ2-3, the V gene TRBV13; no clear D gene. In germline, CDR1 is PRHDT, CDR2 FYEKMQ (reference sequence). CDR3 length: 16 residues. Deletions cut 1 base from V and 1 base from J, with 12 bases between. The CDR3, as DNA: TGTGCCAGCAGCTTAGTCGTGAACAGTGGCACAGATACGCAGTATTTT. Protein product: CASSLVVNSGTDTQYF.

The rearrangement links TRBV12-5 to TRBJ2-1, with TRBD2 as a possible D gene (6 bases). V lost 9 bases, J lost 4 bases, and 10 bases lay in between. The germline CDR1 and CDR2 sequences are LGHNT and FRNRAP. The CDR3 is 12 amino acids. The CDR3 loop is CASAGPYNEQFF. In DNA form, the CDR3 reads TGTGCTAGCGCGGGGCCATACAATGAGCAGTTCTTC.

J is TRBJ1-1 and V is TRBV6-5, with 7 bases matching TRBD1. This CDR3 has 16 amino acids. J gave up 1 base and V 1 base, and 6 bases lay outside the gene matches. Germline CDR1 reads MNHEY; CDR2 reads SVGAGI. CDR3 in amino acids: CASSYWTGRRNTEAFF. The CDR3 DNA reads as TGTGCCAGCAGTTACTGGACAGGACGGCGGAACACTGAAGCTTTCTTT.

V and J are TRBV28 and TRBJ2-5; 8 nucleotides agree with TRBD1. After removal of 3 bases from V and 4 bases from J, the junction contained 4 bases not matched to a gene. CDR1 MDHEN and CDR2 SYDVKM come from the germline V gene. This CDR3 has 14 amino acids. The CDR3 nucleotides read TGTGCCAGCAGTTTGATCAGGGGGCGAGAGACCCAGTACTTC. The encoded protein is CASSLIRGRETQYF.

The V gene is TRBV5-4, the J gene TRBJ2-2, with 10 bases matching TRBD2. V lost 0 bases and J lost 5; bases outside the gene matches: 4. Germline assignment: CDR1 SGHNT and CDR2 YYREEE (reference sequence). CDR3 length: 16 residues. CDR3 nucleotide sequence: TGTGCCAGCAGCTTGGGGTTAGCGGGAGGAACCGGGGAGCTGTTTTTT. It is translated as CASSLGLAGGTGELFF.

The chain is built from TRBV4-3 and TRBJ2-2, with 14 bases aligning to TRBD2. The CDR3 has 16 amino acids. Germline CDR1 is LGHNA and CDR2 is YSLEER. Germline trimming cut 0 bases from V and 6 bases from J; bases unmatched to any gene: 0. The CDR3 loop reads CASSQEGLAGAGELFF. CDR3 in DNA: TGCGCCAGCAGCCAAGAGGGACTAGCGGGGGCCGGGGAGCTGTTTTTT.

The V gene is TRBV29-1, the J gene TRBJ2-7; D might be TRBD1 (6 bases). V was shortened by 0 bases and J by 4 bases, with 10 bases between the two germline ends. CDR1 and CDR2 (germline): SQVTM, ANQGSEA. The CDR3 has 13 residues. The CDR3 here is CSVEEGTRYEQYF. The CDR3 region has the DNA TGCAGCGTTGAAGAAGGGACACGTTACGAGCAGTACTTC.

The chain links TRBV5-1 to TRBJ2-2; 8 nucleotides line up with TRBD2. This CDR3 is built from 15 residues. J lost 7 bases, V lost 3 bases, and 8 bases had no gene match. CDR1 SGHRS and CDR2 YFSETQ come from the germline V gene. The CDR3 loop reads CASSYSHSGNGELFF. The CDR3 DNA follows: TGCGCCAGCAGCTACTCACATAGCGGGAACGGGGAGCTGTTTTTT.

This rearrangement joins TRBV6-1 to TRBJ1-4; possible D gene TRBD1, 6 bases. The CDR3 totals 15 residues. V lost 3 bases to trimming and J lost 5 bases, with 13 bases between them. CDR1 is MNHNS and CDR2 is SASEGT in the germline V gene. The CDR3 DNA reads TGTGCCAGCAGTGACCTAACAGGGTTCAATGAAAAACTGTTTTTT. It translates to CASSDLTGFNEKLFF.

This chain connects TRBV27 to TRBJ2-5, with 7 bases matching TRBD2. The J call may be faulty, since TRBJ2-7 better matches the DNA end. Per germline, CDR1 MNHEY and CDR2 SMNVEV (reference sequence). The CDR3 runs to 14 residues. CDR3 region: CASSLRDYLYEQYF. In DNA form, the CDR3 reads TGTGCCAGCAGTTTACGGGACTACCTCTACGAGCAGTACTTC.

A few counts support this clone. V gene TRBV10-3 combines with J gene TRBJ1-4, with 8 bases matching TRBD1. The length of the CDR3 is 14 residues. Unmatched junction bases numbered 3, after V lost 4 bases and J lost 5 bases. In germline, CDR1 is ENHRY, CDR2 SYGVKD. CDR3 in amino acids: CAISGDRSNEKLFF. CDR3 DNA: TGTGCCATCAGTGGGGACAGGTCCAATGAAAAACTGTTTTTT.

This rearrangement joins TRBV7-9 to TRBJ1-1, with D perhaps TRBD1 (6 bases). CDR1 and CDR2 (germline): SEHNR, FQNEAQ (reference sequence). The CDR3 extends over 15 amino acids. Trimming took off 5 bases at V and 4 bases at J, with 17 bases between the two ends. CDR3 sequence reads: CASSRSGAGITEAFF. The CDR3 DNA sequence: TGTGCCAGCAGCCGGTCAGGGGCCGGCATCACTGAAGCTTTCTTT.

The chain joins TRBV9 to TRBJ2-3; 7 nucleotides match TRBD2. The trim removed 0 bases at V and 4 bases at J, leaving 8 bases unmatched. Germline CDR1 SGDLS, CDR2 YYNGEE. The CDR3 is 16 amino acids. The CDR3 nucleotides read TGTGCCAGCAGCGTAGTGGGAGCGGGACGGGCAGATACGCAGTATTTT. Amino acid sequence: CASSVVGAGRADTQYF.

V gene TRBV7-9 combines with J gene TRBJ2-3, with 11 bases that match TRBD2. The CDR3 totals 17 residues. In germline, CDR1 is SEHNR, CDR2 FQNEAQ (reference sequence). V trimming: 3 bases; J trimming: 0 bases; junction bases outside the gene matches: 5. CDR3 coding DNA: TGTGCCAGCAGCTTGAGGCGGACTAGCGGGAGCACAGATACGCAGTATTTT. This codes for CASSLRRTSGSTDTQYF.

V gene TRBV6-1 combines with J gene TRBJ2-1; 8 positions agree with TRBD2. The germline gives CDR1 MNHNS, CDR2 SASEGT. Trimming at V came to 3 bases and at J to 5 bases, leaving 12 bases not matched to a gene. This CDR3 spans 17 amino acids. CDR3 nucleotides: TGTGCCAGCAGTGACACCACAGCGGGAGTATGGAACAATGAGCAGTTCTTC. Translated, it gives CASSDTTAGVWNNEQFF.

The rearrangement links TRBV6-5 to TRBJ2-5, with 10 bases identical to TRBD2. The germline CDR1 and CDR2 sequences are MNHEY and SVGAGI. The CDR3 extends over 16 amino acids. J lost 4 bases, V lost 4 bases, and 9 bases had no gene match. CDR3 amino acids: CASSLTSGNMLETQYF. Here the CDR3 DNA reads TGTGCCAGCAGTTTAACTAGCGGGAATATGTTAGAGACCCAGTACTTC.

CDR3 amino acids: CASSWAQGSAATNEKLFF. CDR3 in DNA: TGCGCCAGCAGCTGGGCACAGGGTTCGGCCGCAACTAATGAAAAACTGTTTTTT. The chain links TRBV5-1 to TRBJ1-4; TRBD1 is a possible D gene (6 bases). The V end lost 3 bases, the J end lost 0 bases, and 18 bases lay between the germline ends. The CDR3 consists of 18 residues. Per germline, CDR1 SGHRS and CDR2 YFSETQ.

The rearrangement uses TRBV9 and TRBJ2-1, with 9 bases identical to TRBD2. Germline loops: CDR1 SGDLS, CDR2 YYNGEE. The CDR3 spans 16 residues. Trimming cost V 4 bases and J 0 bases; bases outside gene matches: 5. In DNA form, the CDR3 reads TGTGCCAGCAGCTTTAGCGGGAGAAGCTCCTACAATGAGCAGTTCTTC. It specifies CASSFSGRSSYNEQFF.

The chain links TRBV6-5 to TRBJ2-1, with 8 bases fitting TRBD1. This CDR3 is 16 amino acids long. CDR1 and CDR2 from the germline V gene are MNHEY and SVGAGI. Unmatched junction bases numbered 9, after V lost 4 bases and J lost 4 bases. The CDR3 region has the DNA TGTGCCAGCAGTTCCCCGAGGACAGGGTCATACAATGAGCAGTTCTTC. Translating it yields CASSSPRTGSYNEQFF.

The count of this clone is one. The V and J genes are TRBV6-4 and TRBJ1-3, with D tentatively TRBD1 (5 bases). In germline, CDR1 is MRHNA, CDR2 SNTAGT. CDR3 length: 18 residues. Trimming took 3 bases from V and 3 from J, leaving 21 bases between them. The CDR3 reads CASSDEGAEETLGNTIYF. The CDR3 DNA reads as TGTGCCAGCAGTGATGAAGGGGCCGAGGAAACACTTGGAAACACCATATATTTT.

CDR3 amino acids: CASSFPWPLKAVGDYGYTF. The DNA for the CDR3 is TGTGCCAGCAGCTTCCCCTGGCCCCTCAAAGCGGTGGGTGACTATGGCTACACCTTC. The chain carries TRBV11-2 and TRBJ1-2; no clear D. The V end was cut by 3 bases, the J end by 3 bases, with 26 bases between. The CDR3 loop spans 19 amino acids. Germline V lookup: CDR1 SGHAT, CDR2 FQNNGV.

This clone occurred once. The chain employs TRBV6-4 and TRBJ2-1, with D possibly being TRBD2 (6 bases). The CDR3 spans 15 residues. The V gene's germline CDR1 is MRHNA and CDR2 SNTAGT. Trimming took 0 bases from V and 7 from J, leaving 13 bases between them. This CDR3 reads CASSDSGGAWNEQFF. The CDR3 DNA reads TGTGCCAGCAGTGACTCGGGGGGTGCATGGAATGAGCAGTTCTTC.

The chain uses TRBV7-8 and TRBJ1-1; 8 nucleotides line up with TRBD1. The germline gives CDR1 SGHVS, CDR2 FQNEAQ. Trimming cost V 3 bases and J 5 bases; bases outside gene matches: 5. This CDR3 is 14 amino acids long. CDR3 in amino acids: CASSFRQGYTEAFF. The CDR3 nucleotides read TGTGCCAGCAGCTTTCGACAGGGGTATACTGAAGCTTTCTTT.

This chain's CDR3 is CASSLTVLSGSTAGELFF. CDR3 nucleotides: TGCGCCAGCAGCTTGACGGTTTTGAGCGGGAGTACCGCCGGGGAGCTGTTTTTT. V gene TRBV5-1 combines with J gene TRBJ2-2; 8 bases align to TRBD2. The V gene's germline CDR1 is SGHRS and CDR2 YFSETQ. The V gene end was trimmed by 1 base and the J gene end by 6 bases; junction bases not matched to a gene: 14. The CDR3 consists of 18 residues.